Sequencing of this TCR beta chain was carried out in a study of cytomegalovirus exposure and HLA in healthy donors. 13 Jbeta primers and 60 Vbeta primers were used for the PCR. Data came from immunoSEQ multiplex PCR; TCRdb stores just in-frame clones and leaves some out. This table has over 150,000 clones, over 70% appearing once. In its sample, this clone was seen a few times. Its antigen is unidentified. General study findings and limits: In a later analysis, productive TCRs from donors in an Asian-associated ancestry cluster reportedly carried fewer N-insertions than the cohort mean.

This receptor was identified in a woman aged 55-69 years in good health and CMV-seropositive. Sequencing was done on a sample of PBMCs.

CDR3 nucleotides: TGTGCCAGCAGCCCCCGGGGGGAGCGAGTGAACACTGAAGCTTTCTTT. Translation: CASSPRGERVNTEAFF. This chain uses TRBV14 with TRBJ1-1, with a weak D call TRBD1 (5 bases). CDR1 and CDR2 (germline): SGHDN, FVKESK. Between the trimmed V and J ends, which lost 4 bases and 0 bases, there was a span of 15 bases. The CDR3 is 16 residues long.